The text below deals with one TCR beta chain. There is no known antigen for this receptor. Within one base of it there is no much larger clone, and no base qualities were kept. The collaborating institutions used their own protocols to collect whole blood in K2EDTA tubes. Collaborator samples were shipped for TCRbeta analysis as frozen whole blood, isolated PBMCs, or DNA extracted from either sample type. The data originate from a study of blood T cell repertoires in COVID-19 (dated by TCRdb to between 2020 and 2021). Context from the whole study: The collaborator samples originated in the United States, Italy and Spain and spanned the acute and convalescent phases of COVID-19. A de-identified subject ID, COVID-19 status, age in years and sex were almost always included in the sample metadata. The prospective study material was composed of cDNA or gDNA derived from T cells, B-cell-depleted T cells, or PBMCs. HLA class I and class II types, where available, came from metadata supplied by the sample provider rather than from assay-based typing. A freely available public database, intended as a resource for researchers studying the immune response to SARS-CoV-2, is where the repertoires were released. The dataset comprised deeply sampled blood TCRbeta repertoires from subjects exposed to, actively infected with, or recovered from COVID-19. The samples were drawn from the first 160 participants of the ongoing ImmuneRACE study and from more than 1,000 subjects provided by 6 global collaborators. The full study reports these points: How much clinical and demographic metadata was included differed by source and by participant, and the metadata was provided uncurated.

From V the trimming removes 1 base and from J it removes 0 bases, while the gene matches leave 9 bases of the junction unaccounted for. The CDR3 spans 18 residues, from the cysteine through the phenylalanine. Only the CDR3 part of the read is kept: 54 bases, read in frame from the first base. As encoded in the germline V gene, CDR1 is SGHDN while CDR2 is FVKESK. TCRbeta CDR3 regions were amplified from genomic DNA by means of the immunoSEQ Assay, a bias-controlled multiplex PCR. In the source study's methods: The number of nucleated cells in each sample was estimated from the amplification of reference gene primers within the assay. Sequence reads were collapsed and filtered to measure the absolute abundance of every unique TCRbeta CDR3 rearrangement. For each sample, productive Simpson clonality was calculated by taking the square root of Simpson's diversity index across productive rearrangements. Drawn from immuneACCESS, this table holds only the in-frame rearrangements with V and J called that TCRdb kept. Clones are partly lost; checked studies trace under half to an unresolved V gene and leave the rest unexplained. V and J calls and clone size follow that table, whereas D and trimming were derived from the DNA. The sample yields 70,000 to 90,000 clones; less than 90% were counted once. The top ten clonotypes cover 3.5% to 4% of the sample.

The source is a man between 60 and 70 years old with acute or convalescent COVID-19. Source material: peripheral blood. Here the chain combines TRBV14 and TRBJ2-4; 7 nucleotides in the junction match TRBD1. The DNA is TGTGCCAGCAGCCAAGCCAGGGGGAGTCGGCGAGCCAAAAACATTCAGTACTTC. Its product reads: CASSQARGSRRAKNIQYF.